Below are 2 T cell receptor beta chains sequenced from a single sample in a study of cytomegalovirus exposure and HLA in healthy donors. Here immunoSEQ multiplex PCR was the method, and the copy in TCRdb shows in-frame clones only, minus some. Seen here are about 56,000 clones, 93% observed once, and the top ten hold approximately 1.7%. Sequencing input: PBMCs. These receptors came from a woman aged 18-35 years in good health and CMV-seropositive.

The sample holds one count of this clone. The chain is built from TRBV6-1 and TRBJ2-7, with D perhaps matching TRBD2 (6 bases). The V end was cut by 7 bases, the J end by 2 bases, with 12 bases between. CDR3 length: 13 residues. Germline CDR1 is MNHNS and CDR2 is SASEGT. CDR3 nucleotides: TGTGCCAGCAATGGGCGGGGACCCTACGAGCAGTACTTC. Protein sequence: CASNGRGPYEQYF.

The gene calls are TRBV30 and TRBJ2-1, with 13 nucleotides matching TRBD2. Trimming took 2 bases from V and 7 from J; bases not matched to a gene: 8. From germline, CDR1 is GTSNPN and CDR2 SVGIG (reference sequence). The CDR3 runs 16 residues. The CDR3 bases are TGTGCCTGGAGTTCTTTTACTAGCGGGGGGGGTAATGAGCAGTTCTTC. Translated: CAWSSFTSGGGNEQFF.